These 23 T cell receptor beta chains originate from one sample sequenced in a study of response to subunit inactivated influenza vaccine (dated by TCRdb to the late 2010s). Library prep was done by RT-PCR. TCRdb names Illumina HiSeq 2500 as the instrument used. TCRdb redid the processing of the public reads, applying fastp at Q25 and MiXCR, and retained in-frame beta chains. Entries that share a CDR3 protein sequence are merged under the most common genes and DNA. Counted in this sample were more than 700,000 distinct CDR3 sequences; roughly 20% of them appeared once. About a tenth of the sample comes from the top ten. The sequences come from PBMCs from blood, collected less than 6 days after vaccination. Receptors originate from a man aged 50 to 60 who received an inactivated influenza vaccine. Donor details come from another sample of the same person, matched by shared clones.

This chain links TRBV4-3 with TRBJ2-2; D may be TRBD1 or TRBD2 (6 bases each). The CDR3 runs 18 residues. Trimming shortened V by 1 base and J by 4 bases, and 19 bases separated the two germline ends. CDR1 is LGHNA and CDR2 is YSLEER in the germline V gene. The chain's CDR3 is CASSQVMSGAQGTGELFF. CDR3 bases: TGCGCCAGCAGCCAAGTCATGTCGGGGGCCCAGGGCACCGGGGAGCTGTTTTTT.

In this sample, this clonotype turned up a few times. This sequence joins TRBV12-3 or TRBV12-4 and TRBJ1-5; D not resolved. The CDR3 is 15 amino acids. V lost 1 base to trimming and J lost 9 bases, with 16 bases between them. CDR3: CASSLGRASAGPQHF. CDR3 in DNA: TGTGCCAGCAGTTTAGGGCGCGCCTCAGCGGGGCCCCAGCATTTT.

The rearrangement joins TRBV9 to TRBJ2-5; 7 bases fit TRBD2. The CDR3 is made up of 15 amino acids. V was clipped by 3 bases and J by 2 bases; unmatched bases: 7. Germline CDR1 SGDLS, CDR2 YYNGEE. This CDR3 is CASSGPWGGQETQYF. The CDR3 DNA sequence: TGTGCCAGCAGCGGCCCCTGGGGGGGACAAGAGACCCAGTACTTC. Using reference TRBV9 and TRBJ2-5 for the parts outside the CDR3, the full variable domain is DSGVTQTPKHLITATGQRVTLRCSPRSGDLSVYWYQQSLDQGLQFLIQYYNGEERAKGNILERFSAQQFPDLHSELNLSSLELGDSALYFCASSGPWGGQETQYFGPGTRLLVL.

This rearrangement joins TRBV7-6 to TRBJ2-1; TRBD1 or TRBD2 may be the D gene (6 bases each). The CDR3 contains 15 residues. The germline V gene encodes CDR1 SGHVS and CDR2 FNYEAQ. The germline V and J ends were trimmed by 4 bases and 6 bases, with 16 bases remaining between them. The CDR3, as DNA: TGTGCCAGCAGCTCCGGGACGGAGGGGGGCAATGAGCAGTTCTTC. It is translated as CASSSGTEGGNEQFF.

This clonotype was recorded a few times. V gene TRBV6-5 combines with J gene TRBJ2-2; D call uncertain. Trimming took off 2 bases at V and 8 bases at J, with 6 bases between the two ends. The germline CDR1 and CDR2 sequences are MNHEY and SVGAGI. The CDR3 covers 12 residues. The DNA for the CDR3 is TGTGCCAGCAGTTACCAGCCTGGGGAGCTGTTTTTT. Encoded protein: CASSYQPGELFF.

This clonotype was seen at least ten times. The chain employs TRBV20-1 and TRBJ1-1, with D unresolved. Germline loops: CDR1 DFQATT, CDR2 SNEGSKA (reference sequence). This CDR3 is built from 11 residues. V was shortened by 7 bases and J by 11 bases, with 17 bases between the two germline ends. The CDR3 region is CSVLGISVAFF. CDR3 bases: TGCAGTGTCCTGGGCATATCTGTGGCTTTCTTT.

The chain employs TRBV5-1 and TRBJ2-3, with TRBD2 matching 14 bases. With 0 bases clipped from V and 0 bases from J, the junction kept 6 bases outside the gene matches. Germline loops: CDR1 SGHRS, CDR2 YFSETQ. This CDR3 contains 19 residues. The DNA of the CDR3 is TGCGCCAGCAGCTTGGGGACTAGCGGGAGGCCACTTAGCACAGATACGCAGTATTTT. Its protein is CASSLGTSGRPLSTDTQYF.

This chain uses TRBV10-3 with TRBJ2-7, with D maybe TRBD1 (6 bases). The CDR3 is made up of 14 amino acids. The V and J ends lost 2 bases and 6 bases respectively, with 14 bases between them. Germline V gene data show CDR1 as ENHRY and CDR2 as SYGVKD. As DNA, the CDR3 is TGTGCCATCAGTGAGAGACAGGTATCGGGCGAGCAGTACTTC. The encoded protein is CAISERQVSGEQYF.

CDR3 in amino acids: CASSYSVGLDTQYF. CDR3 coding DNA: TGTGCCAGCAGTTACTCAGTAGGCCTGGATACGCAGTATTTT. The V gene is TRBV6-5, the J gene TRBJ2-3; D gene ambiguous. Deletions cut 0 bases from V and 6 bases from J, with 10 bases between. There are 14 residues in the CDR3. CDR1 is MNHEY, CDR2 SVGAGI, per germline.

This clonotype was seen once. The chain carries TRBV7-8 and TRBJ2-7, with D possibly TRBD1 on 6 matching bases. V lost 4 bases to trimming and J lost 6 bases, with 13 bases between them. The CDR3 contains 13 residues. Germline loops: CDR1 SGHVS, CDR2 FQNEAQ. The CDR3 is CASSWNRESEQYF. CDR3 bases: TGTGCCAGCAGCTGGAACAGGGAGAGCGAGCAGTACTTC.

V usage is TRBV5-6 and J usage is TRBJ1-1; D is unclear. The germline CDR1 and CDR2 sequences are SGHDT and YYEEEE. This CDR3 is built from 16 residues. Trimming removed 4 bases from V and 4 bases from J, with 20 bases in between. CDR3 coding DNA: TGTGCCAGCAGCGCTACCAGACTGATAGCGATCACTGAAGCTTTCTTT. Its translation: CASSATRLIAITEAFF.

In this sample, this clonotype turned up a few times. This chain joins TRBV5-1 and TRBJ1-1, with D perhaps TRBD1 (5 bases). The germline CDR1 and CDR2 sequences are SGHRS and YFSETQ. This CDR3 has 16 residues. V lost 4 bases and J 2 bases, leaving 18 bases between the germline ends. The CDR3, as DNA: TGCGCCAGCAGCCGCCAGGACAATATCCCTAACACTGAAGCTTTCTTT. Encoded protein: CASSRQDNIPNTEAFF.

The table lists this clonotype with a few counts. CDR3 region: CASSDRQGARAFF. The CDR3, as DNA: TGTGCCAGCAGTGATCGGCAGGGGGCGCGGGCTTTCTTT. The chain carries TRBV2 and TRBJ1-1, with TRBD1 matching over 8 bases. The J segment lost 11 bases and the V segment lost 3 bases, leaving 8 bases of the junction unmatched. The CDR3 is made up of 13 amino acids. CDR1 and CDR2 (germline): SNHLY, FYNNEI.

This clonotype was observed a handful of times. This chain joins TRBV6-1 and TRBJ2-3, with D possibly matching TRBD1 (5 bases). The CDR3 runs 14 residues. V was trimmed by 5 bases and J by 2 bases, leaving 11 bases between them. Germline loops: CDR1 MNHNS, CDR2 SASEGT. The CDR3 protein is CASSLWGVTDTQYF. Written as DNA, the CDR3 is TGTGCCAGCAGTCTCTGGGGCGTCACAGATACGCAGTATTTT.

This rearrangement joins TRBV28 to TRBJ2-3, with D hard to call. This CDR3 is 13 amino acids long. CDR1 MDHEN and CDR2 SYDVKM come from the germline V gene. V dropped 2 bases and J dropped 5 bases, with 8 bases sitting between them. CDR3 in amino acids: CASSLASKDTQYF. CDR3 nucleotides: TGTGCCAGCAGTTTAGCCTCAAAAGATACGCAGTATTTT.

This clonotype was counted a few times. V and J are TRBV7-9 and TRBJ1-6; D remains ambiguous. CDR3 length: 16 amino acids. The germline V and J ends were trimmed by 5 bases and 8 bases, with 19 bases remaining between them. In germline, CDR1 is SEHNR, CDR2 FQNEAQ (reference sequence). CDR3 sequence reads: CASSPWTLEGDSPLHF. CDR3 DNA sequence: TGTGCCAGCAGCCCGTGGACCCTAGAAGGAGATTCACCCCTCCACTTT.

The chain couples TRBV7-9 to TRBJ1-1; 7 bases fit TRBD1. The CDR3 is 17 residues long. Per the germline V gene, CDR1 is SEHNR and CDR2 is FQNEAQ (reference sequence). V shed 2 bases and J 0 bases; nucleotides not matched to a gene: 9. CDR3 in amino acids: CASSLTSGGGMNTEAFF. CDR3 nucleotide sequence: TGTGCCAGCAGCTTAACGTCAGGGGGGGGGATGAACACTGAAGCTTTCTTT.

V gene TRBV12-3 or TRBV12-4 combines with J gene TRBJ2-5; D unclear. The CDR3 runs 13 residues. V was clipped by 2 bases and J by 7 bases, with 11 bases between them. The chain's CDR3 is CASSLIGSATQYF. CDR3 sequence (DNA): TGTGCCAGCAGTTTAATCGGATCAGCGACCCAGTACTTC.

The rearrangement joins TRBV20-1 to TRBJ2-3; no firm D call. V lost 5 bases to trimming and J lost 4 bases, with 7 bases between them. The CDR3 runs 11 residues. Germline CDR1 is DFQATT and CDR2 is SNEGSKA (reference sequence). The CDR3 reads CSAGAADTQYF. In DNA form, the CDR3 reads TGCAGTGCTGGAGCCGCAGATACGCAGTATTTT.

This clonotype has a handful of counts. V and J are TRBV29-1 and TRBJ2-5; 8 nucleotides align to TRBD2. The germline gives CDR1 SQVTM, CDR2 ANQGSEA. The CDR3 sequence is 16 residues long. The trim removed 7 bases at V and 1 base at J, leaving 14 bases unmatched. The CDR3 coding sequence is TGCAGCGCTGAGTACGACGCGGGGGGCCCCCAAGAGACCCAGTACTTC. It specifies CSAEYDAGGPQETQYF.

A note on this clonotype: Just one base apart from a much larger clone, this may be a read error. The J gene is TRBJ2-2, the V gene TRBV10-3; 7 positions agree with TRBD1. This CDR3 spans 13 amino acids. Germline values: CDR1 ENHRY, CDR2 SYGVKD. V was pared by 9 bases and J by 9 bases, with 10 bases of the junction left unmatched. The chain's CDR3 is CAITTGQAWELFF. CDR3 nucleotide sequence: TGTGCCATTACGACAGGGCAAGCCTGGGAGCTGTTTTTT.

This sequence joins TRBV5-1 and TRBJ2-1; 8 bases fit TRBD2. Per the germline V gene, CDR1 is SGHRS and CDR2 is YFSETQ. The length of the CDR3 is 15 residues. V dropped 2 bases and J dropped 8; count of bases not matched to a gene: 9. Here the CDR3 DNA reads TGCGCCAGCAGCTTTTTCGGGGGGGCCATGTATGAGCAGTTCTTC. Protein sequence: CASSFFGGAMYEQFF.

The rearrangement uses TRBV9 and TRBJ2-2; D is undetermined. Trimming left V 4 bases short and J 0 bases short, with 7 bases between. Germline CDR1 and CDR2: SGDLS and YYNGEE. The CDR3 totals 14 residues. CDR3 sequence (DNA): TGTGCCAGCAGCATCTCCTCGAACACCGGGGAGCTGTTTTTT. Its translation: CASSISSNTGELFF.